This T cell receptor (beta chain) derives from a study of T cell repertoires in cytomegalovirus infection. Study details: From public TCR beta signatures came an indication of both CMV infection and matching HLA type.

TCRdb analysed the reads with MiXCR anew, one entry per CDR3 protein. The repertoire holds roughly 280,000 distinct CDR3 sequences, with 20% to 25% as singletons. Per the germline V gene, CDR1 is MNHEY and CDR2 is SMNVEV (reference sequence). The CDR3 totals 15 residues. V was pared by 3 bases and J by 1 base, with 13 bases between. Findings and limits, study-wide: Cumulative frequency of public TCR beta families picked out carriers of CMV plus the relevant HLA. Clonotypes of TCR beta that were HLA-C-restricted and CMV-specific dominated the ex vivo response.

Details on this clonotype: Its cognate antigen is unknown.

V is TRBV27 and J is TRBJ2-7; tentatively, D is TRBD1 (6 bases). The TCR was taken from a human donor in good health (CMV status not recorded). Some clones in this sample may be carry-over from other donors' samples. This specimen was cultured PBMCs, taken from culture after CMV antigen stimulation. This CDR3 reads CASSLGANPSYEQYV. As DNA, the CDR3 is TGTGCCAGCAGTTTGGGGGCTAACCCTTCCTACGAGCAGTACGTC.